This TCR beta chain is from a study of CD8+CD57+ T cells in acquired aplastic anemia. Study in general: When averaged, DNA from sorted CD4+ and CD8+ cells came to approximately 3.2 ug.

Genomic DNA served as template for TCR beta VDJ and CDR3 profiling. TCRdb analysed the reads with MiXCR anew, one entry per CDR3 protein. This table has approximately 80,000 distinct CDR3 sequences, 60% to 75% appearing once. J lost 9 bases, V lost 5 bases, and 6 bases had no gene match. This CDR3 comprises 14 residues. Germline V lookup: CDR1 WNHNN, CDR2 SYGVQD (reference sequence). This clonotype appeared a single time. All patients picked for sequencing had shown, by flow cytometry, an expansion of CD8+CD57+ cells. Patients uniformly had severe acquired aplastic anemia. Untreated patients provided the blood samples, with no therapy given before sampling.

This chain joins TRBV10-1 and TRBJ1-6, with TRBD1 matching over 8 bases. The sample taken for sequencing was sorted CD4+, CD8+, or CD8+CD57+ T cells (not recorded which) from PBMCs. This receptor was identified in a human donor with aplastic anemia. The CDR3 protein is CASSYRGEVSPLHF. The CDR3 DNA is TGCGCCAGCAGTTACAGGGGGGAGGTTTCACCCCTCCACTTT.